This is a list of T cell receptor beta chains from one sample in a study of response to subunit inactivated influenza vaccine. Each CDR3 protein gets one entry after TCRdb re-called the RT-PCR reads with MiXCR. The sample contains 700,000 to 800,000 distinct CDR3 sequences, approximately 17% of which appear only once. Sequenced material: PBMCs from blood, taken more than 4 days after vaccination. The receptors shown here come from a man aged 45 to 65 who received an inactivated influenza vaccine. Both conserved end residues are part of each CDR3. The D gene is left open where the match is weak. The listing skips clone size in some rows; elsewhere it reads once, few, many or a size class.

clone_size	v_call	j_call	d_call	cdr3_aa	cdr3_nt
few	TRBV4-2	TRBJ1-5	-	CASSQEPNQPQHF	TGTGCCAGCAGCCAAGAACCTAATCAGCCCCAGCATTTT
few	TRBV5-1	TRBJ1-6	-	CASSLSESTSPLHF	TGCGCCAGCAGCTTATCAGAGTCCACTTCACCCCTCCACTTT
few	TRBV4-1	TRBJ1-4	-	CASSQGSLSVATNEKLFF	TGCGCCAGCAGCCAAGGATCTCTGAGCGTAGCAACTAATGAAAAACTGTTTTTT
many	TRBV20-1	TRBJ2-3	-	CSARETGTDTQYF	TGCAGTGCCCGCGAGACCGGCACAGATACGCAGTATTTT
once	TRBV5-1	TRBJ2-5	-	CASSFTGHFQETQYF	TGCGCCAGCAGCTTTACGGGACACTTCCAAGAGACCCAGTACTTC
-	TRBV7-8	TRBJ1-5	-	CASSATGPSNQPQHF	TGTGCCAGCAGCGCGACAGGACCTAGCAATCAGCCCCAGCATTTT
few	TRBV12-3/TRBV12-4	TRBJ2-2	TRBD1	CASSFAGQGYTGELFF	TGTGCCAGCAGTTTTGCAGGACAGGGGTACACCGGGGAGCTGTTTTTT
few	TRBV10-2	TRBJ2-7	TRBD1	CATQTGDRGFYEQYF	TGCGCCACCCAAACGGGGGACAGGGGTTTCTACGAGCAGTACTTC
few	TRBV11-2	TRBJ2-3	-	CASSLTRITDTQYF	TGTGCCAGCAGCTTGACAAGAATTACAGATACGCAGTATTTT
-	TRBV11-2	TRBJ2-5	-	CASTKGRIGETQYF	TGTGCCAGCACCAAGGGACGGATCGGAGAGACCCAGTACTTC
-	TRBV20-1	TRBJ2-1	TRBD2	CSARIAGRFADEQFF	TGCAGTGCTAGGATAGCGGGACGTTTTGCCGATGAGCAGTTCTTC
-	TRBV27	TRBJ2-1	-	CASSRTGTAVYNEQFF	TGTGCCAGCAGTCGAACCGGGACGGCAGTTTACAATGAGCAGTTCTTC
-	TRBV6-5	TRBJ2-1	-	CASSYREGHYNEQFF	TGTGCCAGCAGTTACCGGGAAGGGCACTACAATGAGCAGTTCTTC
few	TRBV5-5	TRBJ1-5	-	CASSSFLGQPQHF	TGTGCCAGCAGCTCCTTTCTCGGTCAGCCCCAGCATTTT
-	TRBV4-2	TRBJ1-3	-	CASSQDPGISGNTIYF	TGTGCCAGCAGCCAAGATCCCGGGATATCTGGAAACACCATATATTTT
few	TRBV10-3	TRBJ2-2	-	CAIRGTDETGELFF	TGTGCCATCAGAGGGACTGATGAAACCGGGGAGCTGTTTTTT
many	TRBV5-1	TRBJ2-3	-	CASSLQLATDTQYF	TGCGCCAGCAGCTTGCAACTAGCTACAGATACGCAGTATTTT
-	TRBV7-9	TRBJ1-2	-	CASSSSSRPNYGYTF	TGTGCCAGCAGCTCCAGTTCCAGGCCTAACTATGGCTACACCTTC
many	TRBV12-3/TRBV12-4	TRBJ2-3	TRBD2	CASSTGLAGFTQYF	TGTGCCAGCAGCACGGGACTAGCGGGCTTCACGCAGTATTTT
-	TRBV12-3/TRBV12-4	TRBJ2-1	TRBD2	CASSHPGLAKNEQFF	TGTGCCAGCAGTCATCCGGGACTAGCGAAAAATGAGCAGTTCTTC
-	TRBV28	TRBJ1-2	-	CASSLSGVTISNYGYTF	TGTGCCAGCAGTCTTTCAGGGGTGACTATCTCAAACTATGGCTACACCTTC
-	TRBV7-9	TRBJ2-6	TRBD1	CASSLRTGSNGANVLTF	TGTGCCAGCAGCTTGAGGACAGGGTCGAACGGGGCCAACGTCCTGACTTTC
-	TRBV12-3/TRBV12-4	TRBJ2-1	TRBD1	CASNQGAGEQFF	TGTGCCAGCAATCAGGGGGCAGGGGAGCAGTTCTTC
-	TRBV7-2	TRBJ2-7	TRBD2	CASSLSAASGRYDQYF	TGTGCCAGCAGCTTAAGTGCCGCTAGCGGGAGGTACGATCAGTACTTC
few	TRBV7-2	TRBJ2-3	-	CASSLALHTQYF	TGTGCCAGCAGCTTAGCGCTGCATACGCAGTATTTT
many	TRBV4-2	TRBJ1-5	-	CASSPLIQNQPQHF	TGTGCCAGCAGCCCGCTTATCCAGAATCAGCCCCAGCATTTT
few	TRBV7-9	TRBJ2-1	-	CASSLVGLTNEQFF	TGTGCCAGCAGCTTAGTGGGACTCACCAATGAGCAGTTCTTC
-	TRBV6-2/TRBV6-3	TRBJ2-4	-	CASTNSPLQSIQYF	TGTGCCAGCACCAATTCACCGTTACAGAGCATTCAGTACTTC